This is a list of T cell receptor beta chains from one sample in a study of regulatory T cells in long-lasting Graves disease. Each CDR3 protein is one row after TCRdb ran MiXCR on the multiplex PCR reads. The sample yields about 560,000 distinct CDR3 sequences, about 15% seen once. The sample was also reused in another study, on T cells in Graves' hyperthyroidism and ophthalmopathy.

Sequenced material: peripheral blood mononuclear cells (PBMCs), taken at new diagnosis, from a patient treated with antithyroid drugs. The receptors here all came from a man younger than 35 with Graves disease. Each CDR3 is given with its conserved first and last residue. The D gene is left open where the match is weak. Size values are once, few and many counts, or a class for expanded clones, and some rows have none.

D: NA
length: 13
size: many
V: TRBV11-2
J: TRBJ2-4
CDR3: CASSLEGGSIQYF
DNA: TGTGCCAGCAGCTTAGAGGGGGGCAGCATTCAGTACTTC

D: TRBD1
length: 14
size: NA
V: TRBV6-1
J: TRBJ2-6
CDR3: CASARGPGANVLTF
DNA: TGTGCCAGCGCAAGGGGGCCCGGGGCCAACGTCCTGACTTTC

D: TRBD1
length: 16
size: few
V: TRBV27
J: TRBJ2-7
CDR3: CASSPSTGGLSYEQYF
DNA: TGTGCCAGCAGTCCGTCGACAGGGGGCCTCTCCTACGAGCAGTACTTC

D: NA
length: 18
size: many
V: TRBV11-2
J: TRBJ2-7
CDR3: CASSGGGTGEYAGYEQYF
DNA: TGTGCCAGCAGCGGAGGGGGGACTGGAGAATACGCAGGCTACGAGCAGTACTTC

D: NA
length: 13
size: many
V: TRBV7-6
J: TRBJ2-7
CDR3: CASSPLEDYEQYF
DNA: TGTGCCAGCAGCCCCTTGGAGGACTACGAGCAGTACTTC

D: TRBD1
length: 13
size: NA
V: TRBV29-1
J: TRBJ2-3
CDR3: CSVGTGQGDTQYF
DNA: TGCAGCGTAGGGACAGGACAGGGGGATACGCAGTATTTT

D: TRBD1
length: 16
size: many
V: TRBV11-1
J: TRBJ2-5
CDR3: CASSLRGTGNQETQYF
DNA: TGTGCCAGCAGCTTACGAGGGACAGGGAACCAAGAGACCCAGTACTTC

D: TRBD2
length: 14
size: many
V: TRBV11-2
J: TRBJ2-5
CDR3: CASNTGGGMETQYF
DNA: TGTGCCAGCAACACGGGGGGGGGAATGGAGACCCAGTACTTC

D: NA
length: 14
size: NA
V: TRBV7-6
J: TRBJ1-4
CDR3: CASSRAGTNEKLFF
DNA: TGTGCCAGCAGCCGAGCGGGCACTAATGAAAAACTGTTTTTT

D: TRBD2
length: 14
size: many
V: TRBV20-1
J: TRBJ2-1
CDR3: CSATRGLAGNEQFF
DNA: TGCAGTGCCACCCGGGGACTAGCGGGGAATGAGCAGTTCTTC

D: TRBD2
length: 14
size: many
V: TRBV20-1
J: TRBJ2-1
CDR3: CSARRNGRANEQFF
DNA: TGCAGTGCTCGACGGAACGGGAGGGCTAATGAGCAGTTCTTC

D: NA
length: 15
size: few
V: TRBV7-2
J: TRBJ1-4
CDR3: CASSLAISSNEKLFF
DNA: TGTGCCAGCAGCTTAGCGATCTCATCTAATGAAAAACTGTTTTTT

D: NA
length: 13
size: NA
V: TRBV9
J: TRBJ1-1
CDR3: CSSSVGERTEAFF
DNA: TGTTCCAGCAGCGTGGGCGAGCGCACTGAAGCTTTCTTT

D: TRBD2
length: 16
size: NA
V: TRBV15
J: TRBJ2-2
CDR3: CATSRDGPSGLGELFF
DNA: TGTGCCACCAGCAGAGATGGGCCTAGCGGGTTGGGGGAGCTGTTTTTT

D: NA
length: 15
size: many
V: TRBV10-3
J: TRBJ1-6
CDR3: CAISSSGQGSSPLHF
DNA: TGTGCCATCTCATCATCGGGGCAGGGGAGTTCACCCCTCCACTTT

D: NA
length: 15
size: NA
V: TRBV4-1
J: TRBJ1-1
CDR3: CASYSTGHKNTEAFF
DNA: TGCGCCAGCTACTCGACGGGACACAAGAACACTGAAGCTTTCTTT

D: NA
length: 16
size: many
V: TRBV14
J: TRBJ2-2
CDR3: CASSQGRNSFTGELFF
DNA: TGTGCCAGCAGCCAAGGGCGAAATTCGTTCACCGGGGAGCTGTTTTTT

D: NA
length: 16
size: many
V: TRBV3-1
J: TRBJ1-1
CDR3: CASSQLRGLGNTEAFF
DNA: TGTGCCAGCAGCCAGTTAAGAGGTCTAGGAAACACTGAAGCTTTCTTT

D: TRBD2
length: 18
size: NA
V: TRBV27
J: TRBJ2-7
CDR3: CASSLKGLAGALSGEQYF
DNA: TGTGCCAGCAGTTTAAAGGGACTAGCGGGAGCCTTAAGTGGAGAGCAGTACTTC

D: TRBD1
length: 15
size: once
V: TRBV5-1
J: TRBJ1-6
CDR3: CASSLTGGGNSPLHF
DNA: TGCGCCAGCAGCTTGACAGGGGGTGGAAATTCACCCCTCCACTTT

D: TRBD1
length: 15
size: many
V: TRBV12-3/TRBV12-4
J: TRBJ2-7
CDR3: CASSKRGQGTYEQYF
DNA: TGTGCCAGCAGTAAGAGGGGACAGGGGACCTACGAGCAGTACTTC

D: NA
length: 16
size: NA
V: TRBV5-1
J: TRBJ2-6
CDR3: CASIGPPLEGANVLTF
DNA: TGCGCCAGCATCGGACCGCCATTAGAGGGGGCCAACGTCCTGACTTTC

D: NA
length: 15
size: NA
V: TRBV14
J: TRBJ1-4
CDR3: CASSQDPGVGEKLFF
DNA: TGTGCCAGCAGCCAAGATCCTGGGGTAGGAGAAAAACTGTTTTTT

D: NA
length: 10
size: many
V: TRBV20-1
J: TRBJ2-7
CDR3: CSGRRPEQYF
DNA: TGCAGTGGGAGGAGACCCGAGCAGTACTTC

D: TRBD2
length: 16
size: few
V: TRBV2
J: TRBJ2-7
CDR3: CASSDLASGNSYEQYF
DNA: TGTGCCAGCAGTGATCTGGCTAGCGGGAACTCCTACGAGCAGTACTTC

D: NA
length: 14
size: many
V: TRBV27
J: TRBJ1-1
CDR3: CASSLAGSNTEAFF
DNA: TGTGCCAGCAGTTTAGCGGGATCGAACACTGAAGCTTTCTTT

D: TRBD2
length: 15
size: many
V: TRBV2
J: TRBJ2-1
CDR3: CASKVGGSLYNEQFF
DNA: TGTGCCAGCAAGGTCGGCGGGAGCCTCTACAATGAGCAGTTCTTC

D: TRBD1
length: 16
size: many
V: TRBV7-8
J: TRBJ2-5
CDR3: CASSLGLGTGEETQYF
DNA: TGTGCCAGCAGCTTAGGTCTGGGGACAGGGGAAGAGACCCAGTACTTC

D: TRBD2
length: 16
size: NA
V: TRBV9
J: TRBJ2-3
CDR3: CASSVGRLAGTDTQYF
DNA: TGTGCCAGCAGCGTAGGGCGACTAGCGGGCACAGATACGCAGTATTTT

D: NA
length: 16
size: few
V: TRBV7-9
J: TRBJ2-5
CDR3: CASSPSGGINQETQYF
DNA: TGTGCCAGCAGCCCCTCCGGCGGGATCAACCAAGAGACCCAGTACTTC

D: NA
length: 12
size: many
V: TRBV28
J: TRBJ1-2
CDR3: CATPADNYGYTF
DNA: TGTGCCACGCCGGCGGATAACTATGGCTACACCTTC

D: TRBD1
length: 15
size: many
V: TRBV7-9
J: TRBJ1-1
CDR3: CASSVNRGSNTEAFF
DNA: TGTGCCAGCAGCGTGAACAGGGGGTCGAACACTGAAGCTTTCTTT

D: TRBD1
length: 19
size: few
V: TRBV14
J: TRBJ2-1
CDR3: CASSPMAYRTGRLYNEQFF
DNA: TGTGCCAGCAGCCCCATGGCTTATCGGACAGGGCGGTTATACAATGAGCAGTTCTTC

D: TRBD1
length: 15
size: NA
V: TRBV6-1
J: TRBJ1-6
CDR3: CASGTGSSYNSPLHF
DNA: TGTGCCAGCGGGACAGGGAGCTCCTATAATTCACCCCTCCACTTT

D: TRBD2
length: 16
size: many
V: TRBV9
J: TRBJ2-1
CDR3: CASSPPGLAVHNEQFF
DNA: TGTGCCAGCAGCCCTCCGGGACTAGCGGTACACAATGAGCAGTTCTTC

D: NA
length: 14
size: NA
V: TRBV14
J: TRBJ2-7
CDR3: CASSQGPGPYEQYF
DNA: TGTGCCAGCAGCCAGGGGCCAGGGCCCTACGAGCAGTACTTC

D: TRBD1
length: 16
size: many
V: TRBV6-1
J: TRBJ2-7
CDR3: CASSAQPGTGYYEQYF
DNA: TGTGCCAGCAGTGCTCAACCCGGGACAGGGTACTACGAGCAGTACTTC

D: NA
length: 13
size: NA
V: TRBV3-1
J: TRBJ2-2
CDR3: CASRPPNTGELFF
DNA: TGTGCCAGCCGCCCGCCAAACACCGGGGAGCTGTTTTTT

D: NA
length: 12
size: many
V: TRBV28
J: TRBJ2-7
CDR3: CASSLQAGEQYF
DNA: TGTGCCAGCAGTCTCCAGGCAGGGGAGCAGTACTTC

D: NA
length: 15
size: many
V: TRBV12-3/TRBV12-4
J: TRBJ2-1
CDR3: CASRLAASSYNEQFF
DNA: TGTGCCAGCAGATTAGCGGCAAGCTCCTACAATGAGCAGTTCTTC

D: NA
length: 16
size: many
V: TRBV7-9
J: TRBJ2-1
CDR3: CASNNKVGPGADEQFF
DNA: TGTGCCAGCAACAATAAGGTGGGACCCGGGGCGGATGAGCAGTTCTTC

D: NA
length: 17
size: few
V: TRBV9
J: TRBJ2-6
CDR3: CASSVEAIGSGANVLTF
DNA: TGTGCCAGCAGCGTAGAGGCCATTGGTTCCGGGGCCAACGTCCTGACTTTC

D: TRBD2
length: 16
size: few
V: TRBV9
J: TRBJ2-1
CDR3: CASSLISGISYNEQFF
DNA: TGTGCCAGCAGCCTAATTAGCGGGATTTCCTACAATGAGCAGTTCTTC

D: NA
length: 14
size: many
V: TRBV12-3/TRBV12-4
J: TRBJ2-7
CDR3: CASSLSGLTYEQYF
DNA: TGTGCCAGCAGCCTGAGCGGGTTGACCTACGAGCAGTACTTC

D: NA
length: 14
size: many
V: TRBV4-1
J: TRBJ2-7
CDR3: CASSPSPGSYEQYF
DNA: TGCGCCAGCAGCCCTTCGCCAGGGAGCTACGAGCAGTACTTC